The 8 T cell receptor beta chains below all came from one sample that was sequenced in a study of cytotoxic CD8 clonotypes in ibrutinib-treated CLL (dated by TCRdb to the early 2020s). Library creation used the immunoSEQ multiplex PCR assay. TCRdb provides this immuneACCESS table in a form limited to in-frame rearrangements. Some clones are lacking; in checked studies, under half of them reflect an unresolved V gene, and why the rest are absent is not known. This sample has hundreds of thousands of clones in its table, and roughly 70% of those were observed once. The biggest ten clones account for 15% to 17% of the sample. The sample's time point, from its label and the paper: 20 to 30 months on ibrutinib. Sequences were derived from PBMCs, sampled after 24 months of ibrutinib treatment. The receptors were gathered from a human donor with chronic lymphocytic leukemia.

The chain uses TRBV28 and TRBJ1-2; D remains unclear. Germline CDR1 reads MDHEN; CDR2 reads SYDVKM. Trimming took 5 bases from V and 8 from J, leaving 6 bases between them. CDR3 length equals 10 residues. This CDR3 reads CASSAAGYTF. CDR3 coding DNA: TGTGCCAGCAGTGCCGCGGGCTACACCTTC.

The chain uses TRBV11-1 and TRBJ2-3; tentatively, D is TRBD2 (6 bases). The CDR3 consists of 15 residues. V dropped 3 bases and J dropped 3 bases, with 13 bases sitting between them. The germline CDR1 and CDR2 sequences are SGHAT and FQDESV (reference sequence). The chain's CDR3 is CASSFGGIRTDTQYF. CDR3 coding DNA: TGTGCCAGCAGCTTTGGGGGGATAAGAACAGATACGCAGTATTTT.

This clone was recorded a few times. This chain links TRBV5-4 with TRBJ2-1, with D possibly being TRBD1 or TRBD2 (5 bases each). This CDR3 spans 16 amino acids. Germline V lookup: CDR1 SGHNT, CDR2 YYREEE (reference sequence). Trimming shortened V by 3 bases and J by 4 bases, and 17 bases separated the two germline ends. The CDR3 reads CASSSGRQREYNEQFF. The CDR3, as DNA: TGTGCCAGCAGCTCGGGGCGGCAGAGAGAATACAATGAGCAGTTCTTC.

The chain employs TRBV9 and TRBJ2-6; TRBD2 might be the D (5 bases). Germline CDR1 is SGDLS and CDR2 is YYNGEE. Between the trimmed V and J ends, which lost 3 bases and 4 bases, there was a span of 11 bases. This CDR3 is 15 amino acids long. CDR3 loop: CASSARGRGANVLTF. The CDR3 coding sequence is TGTGCCAGCAGCGCTCGAGGGAGAGGGGCCAACGTCCTGACTTTC.

This clone was counted only a few times. This chain joins TRBV6-6 and TRBJ2-7; 11 bases agree with TRBD2. Germline CDR1 is MNHNY and CDR2 is SVGAGI (reference sequence). Losses at the gene ends were 2 bases for V and 8 bases for J; bases not matched to a gene: 8. The CDR3 has 15 amino acids. The CDR3 sequence is CASSYGASGRSQQYF. The CDR3 DNA sequence: TGTGCCAGCAGTTACGGGGCTAGCGGGAGGTCTCAGCAGTACTTC.

This chain joins TRBV7-9 and TRBJ2-3; 7 bases align to TRBD1. CDR1 SEHNR and CDR2 FQNEAQ come from the germline V gene (reference sequence). V shed 0 bases, J shed 4 bases, and the junction held 7 bases outside the gene matches. This CDR3 spans 16 amino acids. This CDR3 reads CASSLARDSSPDTQYF. The CDR3 DNA follows: TGTGCCAGCAGCTTAGCTCGGGACAGTTCACCAGATACGCAGTATTTT.

The chain is built from TRBV6-5 and TRBJ1-2, with 8 positions matching TRBD1. Germline trimming cut 4 bases from V and 3 bases from J; bases unmatched to any gene: 7. The germline gives CDR1 MNHEY, CDR2 SVGAGI. The CDR3 covers 15 residues. DNA for the CDR3: TGTGCCAGCAGTTCAGGACAGGGAGGTCACTATGGCTACACCTTC. Its translation is CASSSGQGGHYGYTF.

The chain employs TRBV7-2 and TRBJ2-3, with 8 positions matching TRBD1. The J segment lost 4 bases and the V segment lost 1 base, leaving 4 bases of the junction unmatched. Germline CDR1 and CDR2: SGHTA and FQGNSA. The CDR3 totals 15 residues. The CDR3 spells CASSLGQGAADTQYF. CDR3 in DNA: TGTGCCAGCAGCTTAGGGCAGGGGGCGGCAGATACGCAGTATTTT.